These 6 T cell receptor beta chains share one sample of origin, sequenced in a study of control samples from healthy donors and cancer patients (dated by TCRdb to the early 2020s). Receptors were amplified or captured by the immunoSEQ multiplex PCR assay. The clones in this table, taken by TCRdb from immuneACCESS, are in-frame only. Not every clone is retained; where verified, under half of the shortfall comes from an unresolved V gene, and the cause of the rest is unknown. Within this sample are over 85,000 clones, with approximately 84% of them counted one time only. The ten largest clonotypes hold about 35% of the sample. Sequencing was performed on PBMCs. These receptors were collected from a man between 65 and 79 years old with lung cancer.

The genes are TRBV7-2 and TRBJ1-4, with D possibly matching TRBD1 (5 bases). Looked up from germline, CDR1 is SGHTA and CDR2 is FQGNSA. This CDR3 region has 14 residues. The germline V and J ends were trimmed by 6 bases and 8 bases, with 16 bases remaining between them. The CDR3 region has the DNA TGTGCCAGCAGTTATGGGGGGGGAGCGGAAAAACTGTTTTTT. The encoded protein is CASSYGGGAEKLFF.

As DNA, the CDR3 is TGTGCCAGCAGCCCCCGGGGCAATCAGCCCCAGCATTTT. It codes for CASSPRGNQPQHF. This chain joins TRBV7-8 and TRBJ1-5; no firm D call. The V end lost 5 bases, the J end lost 2 bases, and 7 bases lay between the germline ends. The CDR3 extends over 13 amino acids. Per the germline V gene, CDR1 is SGHVS and CDR2 is FQNEAQ.

The V and J genes are TRBV6-6 and TRBJ1-1; a possible D gene is TRBD1 (6 bases). The CDR3 spans 15 residues. Trimming took 6 bases from V and 1 from J, leaving 15 bases between them. CDR1 is MNHNY and CDR2 is SVGAGI in the germline V gene (reference sequence). CDR3 nucleotides: TGTGCCAGCAGCAATACCAGGGGAGCGAACACTGAAGCTTTCTTT. This codes for CASSNTRGANTEAFF.

This clone showed up just a few times. The gene calls are TRBV27 and TRBJ1-2, with a possible D match to TRBD1 (6 bases). The germline V gene encodes CDR1 MNHEY and CDR2 SMNVEV (reference sequence). CDR3 length equals 16 residues. V lost 2 bases and J lost 2, with 15 bases in between. The CDR3 reads CASSLVGGPLNYGYTF. The CDR3 DNA reads as TGTGCCAGCAGTTTAGTAGGGGGACCCCTCAACTATGGCTACACCTTC.

The chain links TRBV7-9 to TRBJ1-4, with D uncertain. The germline gives CDR1 SEHNR, CDR2 FQNEAQ (reference sequence). The V end was cut by 3 bases, the J end by 8 bases, with 13 bases between. This CDR3 region has 14 residues. The CDR3 region has the DNA TGTGCCAGCAGCTTGCGGGGAGGTGGAGAAAAACTGTTTTTT. Translation: CASSLRGGGEKLFF.

The chain employs TRBV27 and TRBJ1-2, with 9 bases aligning to TRBD1. The CDR3 sequence is 13 residues long. Germline CDR1 reads MNHEY; CDR2 reads SMNVEV (reference sequence). The junction had 7 bases not matched to a gene; V was cut back by 7 bases and J by 7 bases. CDR3 in DNA: TGTGCCAGCACCGGACAGGGGAGATCTGGCTACACCTTC. Its translation is CASTGQGRSGYTF.